The source of this TCR beta chain is a study of blood T cell repertoires in COVID-19. This clone was found once. The V gene's germline CDR1 is DFQATT and CDR2 SNEGSKA (reference sequence). The CDR3 spans 11 residues. Trimming shortened V by 5 bases and J by 0 bases, and 3 bases separated the two germline ends. Sequencing was performed with immunoSEQ multiplex PCR; in TCRdb, only in-frame clones are kept and a portion is missing. Of about 58,000 clones detected, 92% appear once; the ten largest clones hold around 4.3%. Sequenced: peripheral blood. This chain joins TRBV20-1 and TRBJ2-3; no reliable D call. This clonotype was sampled from a man aged 45 to 65 with active COVID-19. The chain's CDR3 is CSAHSTDTQYF. In DNA, the CDR3 is TGCAGTGCTCATAGCACAGATACGCAGTATTTT.